The 25 T cell receptor beta chains in this list originate from one sample, sequenced in a study of T cell responses to AZD1222 COVID-19 vaccine. Generated by immunoSEQ multiplex PCR, the TCRdb table keeps only in-frame clones and is missing some. Of about 150,000 clones detected, more than 85% appear once; the ten largest clones hold about 9%. Sequenced here: peripheral blood, sampled on day 0 of AZD1222 vaccination. The receptors here all came from an adult in good health.

This chain uses TRBV6-5 with TRBJ2-2; D remains ambiguous. CDR1 MNHEY and CDR2 SVGAGI come from the germline V gene. The CDR3 is made up of 14 amino acids. Trimming shortened V by 6 bases and J by 6 bases, and 14 bases separated the two germline ends. The CDR3 DNA sequence: TGTGCCAGCAGCACAACCCCGGTGGCCGGGGAGCTGTTTTTT. The encoded protein is CASSTTPVAGELFF.

The chain joins TRBV9 to TRBJ1-1; maybe TRBD1 (5 bases). The ends were cut back, 3 bases at V and 4 bases at J, with 10 bases in the middle. Per germline, CDR1 SGDLS and CDR2 YYNGEE. The CDR3 is made up of 13 amino acids. The chain's CDR3 is CASSAQTATEAFF. The CDR3 coding sequence is TGTGCCAGCAGCGCCCAGACAGCCACTGAAGCTTTCTTT.

This clone appeared a single time. V is TRBV9 and J is TRBJ1-2, with unresolved D. Trimming removed 3 bases from V and 8 bases from J, with 8 bases in between. The CDR3 covers 11 residues. CDR1 is SGDLS and CDR2 is YYNGEE in the germline V gene. The CDR3 here is CASSGILGYTF. The CDR3 bases are TGTGCCAGCAGCGGGATCCTAGGCTACACCTTC.

The J gene is TRBJ1-5, the V gene TRBV19; D is unclear. The germline V gene has CDR1 LNHDA and CDR2 SQIVND (reference sequence). Between the trimmed V and J ends, which lost 2 bases and 4 bases, there was a span of 12 bases. This CDR3 is built from 15 residues. DNA for the CDR3: TGTGCCAGTAGTATAATAACAGAGGGTAATCAGCCCCAGCATTTT. This sequence encodes CASSIITEGNQPQHF.

V and J are TRBV13 and TRBJ2-7, with D tentatively TRBD1 (5 bases). Germline-derived CDR1 and CDR2 are PRHDT and FYEKMQ (reference sequence). Trimming cost V 5 bases and J 2 bases, with 16 bases left between them. The CDR3 has 15 residues. In DNA, the CDR3 is TGTGCCAGCAGCACAGGTGGCAGTTCAGCCTACGAGCAGTACTTC. This encodes CASSTGGSSAYEQYF.

The chain recombines TRBV9 with TRBJ1-2; a weak D match, TRBD1 (6 bases). Trimming left V 3 bases short and J 0 bases short, with 18 bases between. The CDR3 has 17 amino acids. CDR1 and CDR2 from the germline V gene are SGDLS and YYNGEE. The CDR3 sequence is CASSETSGATSNYGYTF. The CDR3 coding sequence is TGTGCCAGCAGCGAGACCTCGGGGGCCACTTCTAACTATGGCTACACCTTC.

This chain uses TRBV4-3 with TRBJ1-5; D gene ambiguous. CDR3 length: 13 amino acids. The germline V gene encodes CDR1 LGHNA and CDR2 YSLEER. Trimming cost V 0 bases and J 6 bases, with 6 bases left between them. The CDR3 DNA is TGCGCCAGCAGCCAAGACGAGGGTCAGCCCCAGCATTTT. Encoded protein: CASSQDEGQPQHF.

This rearrangement joins TRBV15 to TRBJ1-2; D remains ambiguous. There are 13 residues in the CDR3. Per the germline V gene, CDR1 is LNHNV and CDR2 is YYDKDF (reference sequence). Trimming left V 3 bases short and J 4 bases short, with 9 bases between. CDR3 sequence: CATSRGEAYGYTF. The CDR3 region has the DNA TGTGCCACCAGCAGGGGTGAGGCCTATGGCTACACCTTC.

The chain joins TRBV11-3 to TRBJ2-2; D remains ambiguous. The ends were cut back, 5 bases at V and 0 bases at J, with 16 bases in the middle. There are 17 residues in the CDR3. Germline lookup yields CDR1 SGHNT and CDR2 YENEEA. Here the CDR3 DNA reads TGTGCCAGCAGCACCCCGAGGTCCAGGCCGAACACCGGGGAGCTGTTTTTT. This codes for CASSTPRSRPNTGELFF. The full variable domain, in which reference TRBV11-3 and TRBJ2-2 provide the parts outside the CDR3, is EAGVVQSPRYKIIEKKQPVAFWCNPISGHNTLYWYLQNLGQGPELLIRYENEEAVDDSQLPKDRFSAERLKGVDSTLKIQPAELGDSAVYLCASSTPRSRPNTGELFFGEGSRLTVL.

J is TRBJ1-3 and V is TRBV7-2; the match to TRBD1 covers 11 bases. The CDR3 length is 17 residues. From germline, CDR1 is SGHTA and CDR2 FQGNSA. The V gene end was trimmed by 5 bases and the J gene end by 4 bases; junction bases not matched to a gene: 10. Here the CDR3 reads CASSLRTGGFSGNTIYF. The DNA for the CDR3 is TGTGCCAGCAGCCTTCGGACAGGGGGCTTTTCGGGAAACACCATATATTTT. The full variable domain, completed using reference TRBV7-2 and TRBJ1-3, is GAGVSQSPSNKVTEKGKDVELRCDPISGHTALYWYRQSLGQGLEFLIYFQGNSAPDKSGLPSDRFSAERTGGSVSTLTIQRTQQEDSAVYLCASSLRTGGFSGNTIYFGEGSWLTVV.

Details on this clone: Other DNA sequences in this specimen translate into the identical CDR3. The chain employs TRBV30 and TRBJ1-4; D gene uncertain. The CDR3 is 12 amino acids. Per germline, CDR1 GTSNPN and CDR2 SVGIG (reference sequence). V lost 1 base, J lost 0 bases, and 0 bases lay in between. The CDR3 spells CAWSATNEKLFF. For the CDR3, the DNA is TGTGCCTGGAGTGCAACTAATGAAAAACTGTTTTTT.

The V call is TRBV18, the J call TRBJ1-1; tentatively, D is TRBD1 (5 bases). Germline V lookup: CDR1 KGHSH, CDR2 LQKENI. Trimming took off 3 bases at V and 3 bases at J, with 26 bases between the two ends. The CDR3 extends over 19 amino acids. CDR3 residues: CASSPEPYAPRVMDTEAFF. DNA of the CDR3: TGTGCCAGCTCACCTGAACCTTACGCACCCAGGGTGATGGACACTGAAGCTTTCTTT.

This clone was picked up one time. J is TRBJ1-1 and V is TRBV5-1; no definite D call. The germline V gene has CDR1 SGHRS and CDR2 YFSETQ. This CDR3 is 15 amino acids long. The germline V and J ends were trimmed by 4 bases and 8 bases, with 21 bases remaining between them. The CDR3 bases are TGCGCCAGCAGCCGGTCTTTGACGGGAAAAAGGGAAGCTTTCTTT. It is translated as CASSRSLTGKREAFF.

The chain employs TRBV19 and TRBJ2-3; no clear D gene. The germline CDR1 and CDR2 sequences are LNHDA and SQIVND (reference sequence). V was cut by 4 bases and J by 5 bases, with 7 bases left in between. CDR3 length equals 12 residues. The CDR3 reads CASSNIRDTQYF. The CDR3 nucleotides are TGTGCCAGTAGTAATATTAGAGATACGCAGTATTTT.

This chain joins TRBV20-1 and TRBJ1-1; D is unclear. V was clipped by 6 bases and J by 2 bases, with 7 bases between them. CDR3 size: 11 residues. Germline loops: CDR1 DFQATT, CDR2 SNEGSKA (reference sequence). As DNA, the CDR3 is TGCAGTGCAATGAGAAACACTGAAGCTTTCTTT. This gives the protein CSAMRNTEAFF.

The chain links TRBV15 to TRBJ2-3; TRBD2 agrees at 10 bases. CDR3 length: 18 amino acids. Trimming took 3 bases from V and 1 from J; bases not matched to a gene: 10. Germline values: CDR1 LNHNV, CDR2 YYDKDF (reference sequence). In DNA, the CDR3 is TGTGCCACCAGCAGGAATATAGCGGGGGGACTTGGCACAGATACGCAGTATTTT. This codes for CATSRNIAGGLGTDTQYF.

J is TRBJ2-1 and V is TRBV28, with 12 bases identical to TRBD2. Germline-derived CDR1 and CDR2 are MDHEN and SYDVKM. This CDR3 contains 14 residues. J lost 15 bases, V lost 2 bases, and 8 bases had no gene match. In nucleotides, the CDR3 is TGTGCCAGCAGTTTAACCCTAGCGGGGGGGTCTCGGTTCTTC. The encoded protein is CASSLTLAGGSRFF.

The chain has TRBV2 and TRBJ1-4; D uncertain. Germline V gene data show CDR1 as SNHLY and CDR2 as FYNNEI. There are 13 residues in the CDR3. Trimming took off 3 bases at V and 0 bases at J, with 2 bases between the two ends. CDR3 sequence reads: CASSDTTNEKLFF. CDR3 DNA sequence: TGTGCCAGCAGTGACACAACTAATGAAAAACTGTTTTTT.

The genes are TRBV19 and TRBJ2-6; 12 nucleotides match TRBD2. CDR3 length: 16 residues. From germline, CDR1 is LNHDA and CDR2 SQIVND (reference sequence). V gave up 10 bases and J gave up 4 bases; unmatched junction bases: 8. In nucleotides, the CDR3 is TGTGCCACCAAACTAGCGGGGGGTCTCGGGGCCAACGTCCTGACTTTC. Its translation is CATKLAGGLGANVLTF.

The rearrangement links TRBV5-5 to TRBJ1-5; 7 bases match TRBD1. V shed 3 bases, J shed 4 bases, and the junction held 4 bases outside the gene matches. The germline V gene has CDR1 SGHKS and CDR2 YYEKEE (reference sequence). This CDR3 spans 14 amino acids. For the CDR3, the DNA is TGTGCCAGCAGCTACGGACAGGTGAATCAGCCCCAGCATTTT. Protein: CASSYGQVNQPQHF.

This chain uses TRBV7-2 with TRBJ2-5; 8 bases line up with TRBD1. The CDR3 has 14 amino acids. The germline V gene encodes CDR1 SGHTA and CDR2 FQGNSA. The J segment lost 2 bases and the V segment lost 3 bases, leaving 2 bases of the junction unmatched. CDR3 sequence: CASSLTGDQETQYF. The CDR3 region has the DNA TGTGCCAGCAGCTTGACAGGGGATCAAGAGACCCAGTACTTC.

The chain carries TRBV6-1 and TRBJ2-7; D is perhaps TRBD2 (5 bases). V dropped 1 base and J dropped 3 bases, with 7 bases sitting between them. The germline V gene encodes CDR1 MNHNS and CDR2 SASEGT. The CDR3 consists of 13 residues. The CDR3 nucleotides read TGTGCCAGCAGTGAAGGCGGACTCTACGAGCAGTACTTC. Translated, it gives CASSEGGLYEQYF.

J is TRBJ1-4 and V is TRBV5-1; D ambiguous. The germline gives CDR1 SGHRS, CDR2 YFSETQ. V lost 2 bases, J lost 0 bases, and 2 bases lay in between. This CDR3 has 13 residues. The CDR3: CASSFATNEKLFF. The CDR3 DNA reads TGCGCCAGCAGCTTCGCAACTAATGAAAAACTGTTTTTT. The entire variable domain, with the rest obtained from reference TRBV5-1 and TRBJ1-4, is as follows: KAGVTQTPRYLIKTRGQQVTLSCSPISGHRSVSWYQQTPGQGLQFLFEYFSETQRNKGNFPGRFSGRQFSNSRSEMNVSTLELGDSALYLCASSFATNEKLFFGSGTQLSVL.

V usage is TRBV7-9 and J usage is TRBJ1-1; weak D call: TRBD1 (5 bases). With 2 bases removed from V and 10 bases from J, the gap between germline ends came to 20 bases. CDR1 SEHNR and CDR2 FQNEAQ come from the germline V gene (reference sequence). The CDR3 totals 15 residues. CDR3 region: CASSLLPGGRSGAFF. In DNA, the CDR3 is TGTGCCAGCAGCTTATTGCCGGGGGGGAGGAGTGGAGCTTTCTTT.

The chain links TRBV7-9 to TRBJ1-1; D remains unclear. Germline V gives CDR1 SEHNR, CDR2 FQNEAQ (reference sequence). Trimming shortened V by 1 base and J by 7 bases, and 10 bases separated the two germline ends. The CDR3 runs 13 residues. The CDR3 DNA reads TGTGCCAGCAGCTTAGGACCGAACCTTGAAGCTTTCTTT. It translates to CASSLGPNLEAFF.